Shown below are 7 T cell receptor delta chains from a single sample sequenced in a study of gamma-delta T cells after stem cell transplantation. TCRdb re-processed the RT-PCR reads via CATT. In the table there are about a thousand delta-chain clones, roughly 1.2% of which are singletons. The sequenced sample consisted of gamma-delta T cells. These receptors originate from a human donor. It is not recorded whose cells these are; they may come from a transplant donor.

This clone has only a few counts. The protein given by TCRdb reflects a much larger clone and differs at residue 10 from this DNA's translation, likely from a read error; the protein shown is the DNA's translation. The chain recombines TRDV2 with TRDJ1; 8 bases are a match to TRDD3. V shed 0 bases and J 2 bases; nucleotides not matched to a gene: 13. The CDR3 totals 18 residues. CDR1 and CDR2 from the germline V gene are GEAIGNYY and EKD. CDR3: CACDTLRFLRDTTDKLIF. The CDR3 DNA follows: TGTGCCTGTGACACCTTGCGTTTCTTGAGGGATACGACCGATAAACTCATCTTT.

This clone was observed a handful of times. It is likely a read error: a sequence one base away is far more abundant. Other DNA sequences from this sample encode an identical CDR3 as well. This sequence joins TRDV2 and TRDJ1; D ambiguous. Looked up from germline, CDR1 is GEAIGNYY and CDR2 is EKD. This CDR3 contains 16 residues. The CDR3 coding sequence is TGTGCCTGTGACAGAGTGGAAGTACCGGGTAACGATAAACTCATCTTC. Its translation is CACDRVEVPGNDKLIF.

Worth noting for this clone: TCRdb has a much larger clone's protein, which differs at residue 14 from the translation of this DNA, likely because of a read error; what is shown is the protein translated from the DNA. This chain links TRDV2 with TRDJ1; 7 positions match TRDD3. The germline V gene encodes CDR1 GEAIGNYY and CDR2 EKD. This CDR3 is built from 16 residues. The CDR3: CACDTLGVPYTDKPIF. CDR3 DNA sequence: TGTGCCTGTGACACTCTGGGGGTCCCGTACACCGATAAACCCATCTTT.

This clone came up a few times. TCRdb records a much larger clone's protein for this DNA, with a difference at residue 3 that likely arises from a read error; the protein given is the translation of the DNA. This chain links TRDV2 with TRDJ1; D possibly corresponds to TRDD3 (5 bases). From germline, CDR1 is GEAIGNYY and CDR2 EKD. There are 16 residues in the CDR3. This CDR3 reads CARDTLSGTNTDKLIF. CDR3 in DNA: TGTGCCCGTGACACCCTGTCTGGGACTAACACCGATAAACTCATCTTT.

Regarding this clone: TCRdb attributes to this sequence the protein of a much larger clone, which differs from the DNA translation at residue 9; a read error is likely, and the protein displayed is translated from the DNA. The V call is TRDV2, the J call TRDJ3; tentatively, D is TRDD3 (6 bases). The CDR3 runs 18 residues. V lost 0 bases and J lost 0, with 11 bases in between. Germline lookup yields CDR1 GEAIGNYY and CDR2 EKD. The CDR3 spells CACDTWGDCSWDTRQMFF. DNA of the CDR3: TGTGCCTGTGACACCTGGGGGGACTGCTCCTGGGACACCCGACAGATGTTTTTC.

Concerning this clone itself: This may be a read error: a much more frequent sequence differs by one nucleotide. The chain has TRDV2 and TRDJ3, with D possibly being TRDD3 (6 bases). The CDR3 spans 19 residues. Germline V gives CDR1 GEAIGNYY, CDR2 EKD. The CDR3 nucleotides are TGTGCCCGTGACACCGTCGGGGGAGCGAGCTCCTGGGACACCCGACAGATGTTTTTC. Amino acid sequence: CARDTVGGASSWDTRQMFF.

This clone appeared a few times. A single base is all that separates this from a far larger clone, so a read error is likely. CDR3 nucleotides: TGTGCCTGTGACACCGTAAGTCCCTTGGGGGATAAAAGGGGCACCGATAAACTCATCTTT. This codes for CACDTVSPLGDKRGTDKLIF. V gene TRDV2 combines with J gene TRDJ1; TRDD3 matches at 9 bases. The CDR3 is 20 residues long. V dropped 0 bases and J dropped 1; count of bases not matched to a gene: 17. Germline V gene lookup returns CDR1 GEAIGNYY and CDR2 EKD.